This entry lists 25 T cell receptor beta chains sequenced from one sample in a study of control samples from healthy donors and cancer patients (dated by TCRdb to 2020 to 2022). Libraries were built with the immunoSEQ multiplex PCR assay. TCRdb took over this immuneACCESS table, retaining in-frame rearrangements with V and J assigned. Such tables are incomplete; in checked studies, under half of the missing clones stem from an unresolved V gene, and the remainder is unexplained. For this sample there are 130,000 or so clones; over 75% appear just once. Less than 9.5% of the sample is taken by the ten largest. Sequencing used blood. The source of these receptors is a man aged 35-49 years in good health.

The chain combines TRBV7-6 with TRBJ1-5, with D hard to call. The length of the CDR3 is 16 residues. Looked up from germline, CDR1 is SGHVS and CDR2 is FNYEAQ. V lost 3 bases to trimming and J lost 6 bases, with 18 bases between them. The DNA for the CDR3 is TGTGCCAGCAGCTTGGACCCCGACGGTGAGGTTCAGCCCCAGCATTTT. Its translation: CASSLDPDGEVQPQHF. Together with reference TRBV7-6 and TRBJ1-5, the CDR3 gives the full variable domain: GAGVSQSPRYKVTKRGQDVALRCDPISGHVSLYWYRQALGQGPEFLTYFNYEAQQDKSGLPNDRFSAERPEGSISTLTIQRTEQRDSAMYRCASSLDPDGEVQPQHFGDGTRLSIL.

This chain's CDR3 is CSVGGTHNQPQHF. CDR3 in DNA: TGCAGCGTTGGTGGGACCCACAATCAGCCCCAGCATTTT. The chain has TRBV29-1 and TRBJ1-5, with D possibly matching TRBD1 (5 bases). The germline gives CDR1 SQVTM, CDR2 ANQGSEA. The CDR3 runs 13 residues. V lost 4 bases and J lost 3, with 10 bases in between. Based on the CDR3 plus reference TRBV29-1 and TRBJ1-5, the full variable domain is SAVISQKPSRDICQRGTSLTIQCQVDSQVTMMFWYRQQPGQSLTLIATANQGSEATYESGFVIDKFPISRPNLTFSTLTVSNMSPEDSSIYLCSVGGTHNQPQHFGDGTRLSIL.

The J gene is TRBJ2-7, the V gene TRBV10-3; TRBD1 is a possible D gene (6 bases). CDR3 length: 14 residues. Germline CDR1 ENHRY, CDR2 SYGVKD. V was cut by 3 bases and J by 4 bases, with 13 bases left in between. The CDR3 region is CAISEGRGRYEQYF. Here the CDR3 DNA reads TGTGCCATCAGTGAAGGCAGGGGAAGGTACGAGCAGTACTTC.

The V gene is TRBV7-9, the J gene TRBJ2-3, with 13 positions matching TRBD2. The V segment lost 5 bases and the J segment 0 bases; nucleotides outside the gene matches: 5. The CDR3 totals 17 residues. CDR1 SEHNR and CDR2 FQNEAQ come from the germline V gene (reference sequence). As DNA, the CDR3 is TGTGCCAGCAGCAAAGGACTAGCGGGGGCTAGCACAGATACGCAGTATTTT. This translates into CASSKGLAGASTDTQYF.

The CDR3 DNA sequence: TGTGCCAGCAGTGAACAACAGACGAACACCGGGGAGCTGTTTTTT. Its protein product is CASSEQQTNTGELFF. This chain links TRBV2 with TRBJ2-2; the D is unclear. This CDR3 comprises 15 residues. Germline CDR1 reads SNHLY; CDR2 reads FYNNEI. Between the trimmed V and J ends, which lost 2 bases and 0 bases, there was a span of 7 bases.

This clone is a singleton in its sample. The J gene is TRBJ2-1, the V gene TRBV9, with D perhaps assigned TRBD1 or TRBD2 (5 bases each). With 2 bases removed from V and 2 bases from J, the gap between germline ends came to 11 bases. The germline V gene encodes CDR1 SGDLS and CDR2 YYNGEE. This CDR3 contains 15 residues. In DNA, the CDR3 is TGTGCCAGCAGCGTTGGTCAGGGAGCCTACAATGAGCAGTTCTTC. Its translation: CASSVGQGAYNEQFF.

As for this clone: Sequence at one end of the junction differs from germline and may be a read error. The J gene is TRBJ1-2, the V gene TRBV6-5, with 7 bases lining up with TRBD1. The CDR3 is made up of 14 amino acids. Germline V lookup: CDR1 MNHEY, CDR2 SVGAGI. CDR3 in DNA: TGTGCCGGCAGCCAAAGGGGGCCGAACTATGGCTACACCTTC. This sequence encodes CAGSQRGPNYGYTF.

The chain uses TRBV24-1 and TRBJ2-1; D tentatively reads TRBD1 or TRBD2 (5 bases each). This CDR3 spans 15 amino acids. The V gene lost 3 bases and the J gene lost 0 bases, with 8 bases spanning the gap. Germline V lookup: CDR1 KGHDR, CDR2 SFDVKD. The CDR3 reads CATSDRDGSYNEQFF. DNA for the CDR3: TGTGCCACCAGTGATAGGGACGGCTCCTACAATGAGCAGTTCTTC.

Of note for this clone: Other DNA sequences in the sample encode the same CDR3. This chain connects TRBV18 to TRBJ1-1; a weak D match, TRBD1 (5 bases). V lost 3 bases and J 2 bases, leaving 10 bases between the germline ends. CDR1 is KGHSH and CDR2 is LQKENI in the germline V gene. The CDR3 consists of 14 residues. In DNA, the CDR3 is TGTGCCAGCTCACCCCAGGGTGGAAACACTGAAGCTTTCTTT. Its translation is CASSPQGGNTEAFF.

The chain couples TRBV7-2 to TRBJ1-1; D gene uncertain. Germline-derived CDR1 and CDR2 are SGHTA and FQGNSA. CDR3 length equals 13 residues. V lost 5 bases and J 2 bases, leaving 9 bases between the germline ends. The DNA for the CDR3 is TGTGCCAGCAGCACCCGGGCCAACACTGAAGCTTTCTTT. Translating it yields CASSTRANTEAFF.

The rearrangement joins TRBV5-8 to TRBJ2-1; 8 nucleotides align to TRBD1. Unmatched junction bases numbered 6, after V lost 4 bases and J lost 0 bases. Germline CDR1 SGHTS, CDR2 YDEGEE. The CDR3 contains 16 residues. CDR3 amino acids: CASSPWGQASYNEQFF. The CDR3 bases are TGTGCCAGCAGCCCCTGGGGACAGGCCTCCTACAATGAGCAGTTCTTC.

The J gene is TRBJ1-6, the V gene TRBV25-1; D call uncertain. Trimming removed 3 bases at V and 1 base at J, with 4 bases between. The CDR3 runs 14 residues. Germline loops: CDR1 MGHDK, CDR2 SYGVNS. This chain's CDR3 is CASSDLSYNSPLHF. CDR3 DNA sequence: TGTGCCAGCAGTGATTTATCCTATAATTCACCCCTCCACTTT.

This chain uses TRBV5-1 with TRBJ1-4; no clear D. This CDR3 has 16 residues. Germline loops: CDR1 SGHRS, CDR2 YFSETQ. The germline V and J ends were trimmed by 0 bases and 2 bases, with 11 bases remaining between them. CDR3 sequence reads: CASSLARTPTNEKLFF. The CDR3 nucleotides are TGCGCCAGCAGCTTGGCCAGAACTCCCACTAATGAAAAACTGTTTTTT. Full variable domain (outside the CDR3, taken from reference TRBV5-1 and TRBJ1-4): KAGVTQTPRYLIKTRGQQVTLSCSPISGHRSVSWYQQTPGQGLQFLFEYFSETQRNKGNFPGRFSGRQFSNSRSEMNVSTLELGDSALYLCASSLARTPTNEKLFFGSGTQLSVL.

In this sample, this clone turned up once. The CDR3 sequence is CAYDRGSYEQYF. The CDR3 nucleotides are TGTGCCTATGACAGGGGCTCCTACGAGCAGTACTTC. The chain employs TRBV30 and TRBJ2-7; TRBD1 agrees at 8 bases. With 7 bases clipped from V and 0 bases from J, the junction kept 2 bases outside the gene matches. The CDR3 contains 12 residues. CDR1 GTSNPN and CDR2 SVGIG come from the germline V gene (reference sequence).

The J gene is TRBJ2-7, the V gene TRBV6-5, with D possibly being TRBD1 (5 bases). The V gene's germline CDR1 is MNHEY and CDR2 SVGAGI. V lost 0 bases and J lost 2, with 11 bases in between. The CDR3 is 15 amino acids. CDR3 loop: CASSYSGDSTYEQYF. The CDR3 DNA follows: TGTGCCAGCAGTTACTCAGGAGACAGTACCTACGAGCAGTACTTC.

The chain employs TRBV7-9 and TRBJ2-3; 7 bases fit TRBD2. Germline trimming cut 6 bases from V and 5 bases from J; bases unmatched to any gene: 11. From germline, CDR1 is SEHNR and CDR2 FQNEAQ (reference sequence). CDR3 length: 15 residues. The DNA of the CDR3 is TGTGCCAGCAGTACAAGCGGGGCACGGCTAGATACGCAGTATTTT. It codes for CASSTSGARLDTQYF. The variable domain in full, with the rest retrieved from reference TRBV7-9 and TRBJ2-3, is DTGVSQNPRHKITKRGQNVTFRCDPISEHNRLYWYRQTLGQGPEFLTYFQNEAQLEKSRLLSDRFSAERPKGSFSTLEIQRTEQGDSAMYLCASSTSGARLDTQYFGPGTRLTVL.

The CDR3 DNA sequence: TGTGCCAGCAGTGAATCACGGGGAACAGGTGAAGCTTTCTTT. This codes for CASSESRGTGEAFF. The chain joins TRBV25-1 to TRBJ1-1, with D maybe TRBD1 (5 bases). V lost 1 base and J 7 bases, leaving 13 bases between the germline ends. Germline V gives CDR1 MGHDK, CDR2 SYGVNS. The CDR3 sequence is 14 residues long.

The chain carries TRBV9 and TRBJ2-3, with a weak D call TRBD1 (6 bases). Germline V gene data show CDR1 as SGDLS and CDR2 as YYNGEE. The CDR3 extends over 15 amino acids. V was cut by 3 bases and J by 2 bases, with 13 bases left in between. CDR3 nucleotides: TGTGCCAGCAGCGCCGTCGAGGGGGTCACAGATACGCAGTATTTT. Translated, it gives CASSAVEGVTDTQYF.

This chain connects TRBV7-2 to TRBJ2-2; D gene ambiguous. The CDR3 consists of 14 residues. Germline values: CDR1 SGHTA, CDR2 FQGNSA. V lost 2 bases and J 6 bases, leaving 10 bases between the germline ends. The CDR3 coding sequence is TGTGCCAGCAGCTTAAACCGTAGCCCCGGGGAGCTGTTTTTT. This gives the protein CASSLNRSPGELFF.

V usage is TRBV4-2 and J usage is TRBJ2-2, with 16 positions matching TRBD2. Trimming took 3 bases from V and 4 from J; bases not matched to a gene: 5. The germline V gene encodes CDR1 LGHNA and CDR2 YNFKEQ. This CDR3 region has 18 residues. CDR3 sequence reads: CASSQGTSGGAFTGELFF. CDR3 DNA sequence: TGTGCCAGCAGCCAGGGGACTAGCGGGGGGGCCTTCACCGGGGAGCTGTTTTTT.

By share of the sample, this clone is medium-sized. The CDR3 bases are TGTGCCAGCAGCCGGTCCAGCGGAGACACCGGGGAGCTGTTTTTT. This sequence encodes CASSRSSGDTGELFF. The chain joins TRBV6-4 to TRBJ2-2, with D possibly being TRBD2 (5 bases). The germline CDR1 and CDR2 sequences are MRHNA and SNTAGT. The CDR3 totals 15 residues. The V end was cut by 6 bases, the J end by 3 bases, with 14 bases between.

This chain links TRBV18 with TRBJ1-1; D not resolved. The germline CDR1 and CDR2 sequences are KGHSH and LQKENI. V lost 3 bases to trimming and J lost 3 bases, with 14 bases between them. CDR3 size: 15 residues. The CDR3 DNA follows: TGTGCCAGCTCACCGGGGAAGGGTCCGGACACTGAAGCTTTCTTT. As protein: CASSPGKGPDTEAFF.

The V gene is TRBV7-2, the J gene TRBJ2-1; D ambiguous. The V end lost 5 bases, the J end lost 8 bases, and 10 bases lay between the germline ends. The CDR3 contains 12 residues. CDR1 and CDR2 from the germline V gene are SGHTA and FQGNSA. The CDR3 nucleotides read TGTGCCAGCAGCACCCGAACAGATGAGCAGTTCTTC. Its protein product is CASSTRTDEQFF.

This chain connects TRBV7-2 to TRBJ2-1; the D gene is possibly TRBD1 (5 bases). Trimming took off 8 bases at V and 0 bases at J, with 14 bases between the two ends. Per the germline V gene, CDR1 is SGHTA and CDR2 is FQGNSA. The CDR3 runs to 15 residues. In nucleotides, the CDR3 is TGTGCCAGCGCCCCAAGGGGTAGCTCCTACAATGAGCAGTTCTTC. Amino acid sequence: CASAPRGSSYNEQFF.

CDR3 sequence: CASSESTGRETQYF. As DNA, the CDR3 is TGCGCCAGCAGTGAGTCGACAGGGCGAGAGACCCAGTACTTC. The chain links TRBV10-1 to TRBJ2-5; 7 positions match TRBD1. The CDR3 is made up of 14 amino acids. J lost 4 bases, V lost 0 bases, and 2 bases had no gene match. In germline, CDR1 is WNHNN, CDR2 SYGVQD (reference sequence).